Presented here are 6 T cell receptor beta chains from one specimen sequenced in a study of blood T cell repertoires in COVID-19. Here immunoSEQ multiplex PCR was the method, and the copy in TCRdb shows in-frame clones only, minus some. The sample yields some 130,000 clones, around nine tenths seen once. Sequencing used peripheral blood. The receptor set was obtained from a man between 60 and 75 years old with COVID-19, enrolled during active disease.

This chain connects TRBV30 to TRBJ1-6, with 8 positions matching TRBD1. V shed 3 bases and J 9 bases; nucleotides not matched to a gene: 10. CDR1 and CDR2 (germline): GTSNPN, SVGIG (reference sequence). This CDR3 spans 15 amino acids. This chain's CDR3 is CAWRSPGQAGSPLHF. CDR3 nucleotide sequence: TGTGCCTGGAGGTCGCCGGGACAGGCAGGTTCACCCCTCCACTTT.

Only one count was recorded for this clone. V gene TRBV19 combines with J gene TRBJ1-2, with TRBD1 matching over 7 bases. V gave up 4 bases and J gave up 5 bases; unmatched junction bases: 10. Germline CDR1 LNHDA, CDR2 SQIVND (reference sequence). The CDR3 spans 15 residues. The CDR3 sequence is CASSKLRDRQYGYTF. The DNA of the CDR3 is TGTGCCAGTAGTAAGCTCCGGGACAGACAATATGGCTACACCTTC.

The chain uses TRBV3-1 (or the pseudogene TRBV3-2) and TRBJ1-1; D call uncertain. CDR1 LGHDT and CDR2 YNNKEL come from the germline V gene (reference sequence). The ends were cut back, 4 bases at V and 9 bases at J, with 9 bases in the middle. CDR3 length: 11 amino acids. For the CDR3, the DNA is TGTGCCAGCAGCCCGACACTCAAAGCTTTCTTT. Amino acids: CASSPTLKAFF.

The rearrangement joins TRBV10-3 to TRBJ1-1, with D perhaps TRBD1 (5 bases). V lost 6 bases and J lost 8, with 16 bases in between. The CDR3 is 13 residues long. Germline-derived CDR1 and CDR2 are ENHRY and SYGVKD. The CDR3 sequence is CAIRKQVFWEAFF. The CDR3 region has the DNA TGTGCCATCAGAAAACAGGTTTTTTGGGAAGCTTTCTTT.

The chain recombines TRBV10-3 with TRBJ2-1; D may be TRBD1 (6 bases). V was trimmed by 10 bases and J by 5 bases, leaving 18 bases between them. CDR3 length: 14 amino acids. Germline loops: CDR1 ENHRY, CDR2 SYGVKD. CDR3 in amino acids: CATLTQGPDNEQFF. CDR3 bases: TGTGCCACCTTGACACAGGGTCCGGACAATGAGCAGTTCTTC.

This chain joins TRBV5-1 and TRBJ2-5; D not certain. Germline CDR1 reads SGHRS; CDR2 reads YFSETQ. This CDR3 contains 14 residues. With 6 bases removed from V and 2 bases from J, the gap between germline ends came to 14 bases. The CDR3 loop reads CASKKRDGQETQYF. CDR3 nucleotide sequence: TGCGCCAGCAAAAAGAGAGACGGGCAAGAGACCCAGTACTTC.